Listed below are T cell receptor beta chains from one sample, sequenced in a study of identical twins. TCRdb used MiXCR to reprocess the 5' RACE reads, holding one entry per CDR3 protein. The table records fewer than 450,000 distinct CDR3 sequences, 8.5% to 10% of them present only once. The sequenced sample consisted of naive T cells sorted from blood. The receptors shown here come from a woman aged 45-59 years in good health. Both conserved end residues are trimmed from each CDR3.

>TRBJ2-1|TRBV10-3
AIRGRLAGHNEQF
>TRBJ2-1|TRBV29-1
SVEFYVAVGANEQF
>TRBJ2-7|TRBV6-5
ASRQRPPGYEQY
>TRBJ2-1|TRBV5-1
ASSLPRRDEQF
>TRBJ2-1|TRBV5-1
ASSLVFSGISYNEQF
>TRBJ1-5|TRBV7-9
ASSQGDRGPGNQPQH
>TRBJ2-5|TRBV29-1
SVGGQGTWKAQETQY
>TRBJ2-7|TRBV7-2
ASSLAVGSNSYEQY
>TRBJ2-1|TRBV3-1
ASTSLGNPYNEQF
>TRBJ2-1|TRBV5-1
ASGPGTSGEDNEQF
>TRBJ1-3|TRBV21-1
ASNRGTGKGNTIY
>TRBJ2-1|TRBV10-3
AIKSSGKLEQF
>TRBJ2-1|TRBV12-3/TRBV12-4
ASTSTSGTYNEQF
>TRBJ2-2|TRBV4-2
ASSQDLGTSGRGANTGELF
>TRBJ2-1|TRBV5-1
ASIPLQGGNEQF
>TRBJ1-1|TRBV5-1
ASSSYSQGRNTEAF